This T cell receptor beta chain was retrieved from a study of CXCR3-negative and CXCR3-positive naive CD8 T cells. Naive CD8+ T cells displayed a CD45RO-CCR7+CD27+CD95- phenotype. Details on this clonotype: The antigen is unknown.

Study-level findings and limits: Researchers report that CXCR3-positive naive cells carry more hydrophobic TRB CDR3s than CXCR3-negative naive cells.

This CDR3 is 15 amino acids long. Germline V gene data show CDR1 as PRHDT and CDR2 as FYEKMQ (reference sequence). In preparing the TRB cDNA libraries, 5' RACE with UMI labels was used. TCRdb re-called the 5' RACE reads, yielding one record per CDR3 amino acid sequence without DNA. Its table records 150,000 to 180,000 distinct CDR3 sequences. Sequenced input: naive CXCR3+ CD8+ T cells from blood. Indicated subset: CD45RO-CCR7+CD27+CD95- naive CD8+ T cells expressing CXCR3 (TNR3+). The chain couples TRBV13 to TRBJ2-7; TCRdb's D call of TRBD2 is untestable without DNA. The receptor comes from a human donor in good health. Some clones in this sample may be carry-over from other donors' samples. CDR3 region: CASSLVGTSGPQQYF. The full variable domain, with the rest looked up from reference TRBV13 and TRBJ2-7, is AAGVIQSPRHLIKEKRETATLKCYPIPRHDTVYWYQQGPGQDPQFLISFYEKMQSDKGSIPDRFSAQQFSDYHSELNMSSLELGDSALYFCASSLVGTSGPQQYFGPGTRLTVT.